This T cell receptor beta chain was identified during a study of response to subunit inactivated influenza vaccine. Germline CDR1 is LNHNV and CDR2 is YYDKDF (reference sequence). The CDR3 runs 15 residues. V shed 1 base and J shed 3 bases, with 10 bases lying between them. Via MiXCR, TCRdb re-called the RT-PCR reads, giving one row per CDR3 protein. Here the sample spans about 780,000 distinct CDR3 sequences, about 18% being singletons. Overall study results and limits: New T cells are recruited in small numbers by each seasonal influenza vaccination, according to the authors' suggestion.

This clonotype has a handful of counts. Antigen specificity is unknown. The TCR originated in a man aged 50 to 60 who received an inactivated influenza vaccine. The source was PBMCs from blood, collected around 5 days after vaccination. This chain links TRBV15 with TRBJ1-5; tentative D call: TRBD1 (5 bases). The CDR3 coding sequence is TGTGCCACCAGCAGAGGGGGCTCCATCAATCAGCCCCAGCATTTT. The encoded protein is CATSRGGSINQPQHF.